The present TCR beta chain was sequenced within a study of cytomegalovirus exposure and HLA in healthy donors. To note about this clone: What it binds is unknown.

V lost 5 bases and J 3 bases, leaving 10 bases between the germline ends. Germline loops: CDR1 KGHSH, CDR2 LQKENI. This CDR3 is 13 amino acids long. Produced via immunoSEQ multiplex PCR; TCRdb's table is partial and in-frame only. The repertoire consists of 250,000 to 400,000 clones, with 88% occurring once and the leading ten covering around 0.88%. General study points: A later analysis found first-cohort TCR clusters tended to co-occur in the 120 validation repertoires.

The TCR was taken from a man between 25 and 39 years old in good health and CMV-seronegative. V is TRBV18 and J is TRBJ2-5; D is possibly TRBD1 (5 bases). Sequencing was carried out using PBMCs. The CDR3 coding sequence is TGTGCCAGCTCATCGACAGTGGAAGAGACCCAGTACTTC. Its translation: CASSSTVEETQYF. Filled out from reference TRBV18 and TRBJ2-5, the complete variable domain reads NAGVMQNPRHLVRRRGQEARLRCSPMKGHSHVYWYRQLPEEGLKFMVYLQKENIIDESGMPKERFSAEFPKEGPSILRIQQVVRGDSAAYFCASSSTVEETQYFGPGTRLLVL.